This is a list of T cell receptor beta chains from one sample in a study of cytomegalovirus exposure and HLA in healthy donors. Generated by immunoSEQ multiplex PCR, the TCRdb table keeps only in-frame clones and is missing some. The sample totals roughly 120,000 clones. The sequenced material came from PBMCs. These receptors were obtained from a man aged 25 to 40 in good health and CMV-seronegative. CDR3s include the opening cysteine and the closing phenylalanine or tryptophan. A D gene is named only where the DNA matches it firmly. Expanded clones are given a class, and other clones once, few, many or no size at all.

clone_size j_call d_call v_call cdr3_aa cdr3_nt
NA TRBJ2-1 NA TRBV7-3 CASSLISGVSYNEQFF TGTGCCAGCAGCTTAATATCGGGGGTCTCCTACAATGAGCAGTTCTTC
NA TRBJ1-3 NA TRBV4-2 CASSQDGSGSGSTIYF TGTGCCAGCAGCCAAGATGGTTCAGGGTCTGGAAGCACCATATATTTT
NA TRBJ2-5 TRBD1 TRBV5-4 CASSQQGQETQYF TGTGCCAGCAGCCAACAGGGGCAAGAGACCCAGTACTTC
NA TRBJ2-1 TRBD1 TRBV7-9 CASSLGPTGANEQFF TGTGCCAGCAGCTTAGGGCCCACAGGGGCTAATGAGCAGTTCTTC
NA TRBJ2-3 NA TRBV7-2 CASSALPAVRADTQYF TGTGCCAGCAGCGCCCTGCCAGCGGTGAGGGCAGATACGCAGTATTTT
NA TRBJ1-1 NA TRBV27 CASSLSSGSATEAFF TGTGCCAGCAGTTTATCGTCAGGGTCAGCGACTGAAGCTTTCTTT
NA TRBJ2-1 TRBD2 TRBV4-2 CAGSQELAANNEQFF TGTGCCGGCAGCCAAGAACTAGCGGCAAACAATGAGCAGTTCTTC
NA TRBJ2-1 NA TRBV13 CASSLFSLDEQFF TGTGCCAGCAGCTTATTTAGTTTGGATGAGCAGTTCTTC
NA TRBJ1-4 NA TRBV4-1 CASSQADSHLEKLFF TGCGCCAGCAGCCAAGCGGACAGCCACTTGGAAAAACTGTTTTTT
NA TRBJ2-1 NA TRBV6-1 CASSEPGVSYNEQFF TGTGCCAGCAGTGAACCGGGAGTTTCCTACAATGAGCAGTTCTTC
NA TRBJ2-1 NA TRBV30 CAGNEDNEQFF TGTGCTGGAAACGAGGACAATGAGCAGTTCTTC
NA TRBJ2-2 TRBD1 TRBV18 CASSPDRDVGELFF TGTGCCAGCTCCCCGGACAGGGACGTCGGGGAGCTGTTTTTT
NA TRBJ2-3 TRBD2 TRBV7-9 CASSSATSGSTDTQYF TGTGCCAGCAGCTCCGCGACTAGCGGGAGTACAGATACGCAGTATTTT
NA TRBJ1-1 NA TRBV6-5 CASSYSIAGLNTEAFF TGTGCCAGCAGTTACTCGATCGCAGGTCTGAACACTGAAGCTTTCTTT
NA TRBJ2-2 NA TRBV6-4 CASSASSNTGELFF TGTGCCAGCAGTGCGTCCTCGAACACCGGGGAGCTGTTTTTT
NA TRBJ2-2 TRBD2 TRBV5-8 CASSRGLAGVTGELFF TGTGCCAGCAGCCGGGGACTAGCGGGAGTAACCGGGGAGCTGTTTTTT
NA TRBJ2-1 NA TRBV30 CAWSVGKGMGAAQFF TGTGCCTGGAGTGTAGGGAAAGGGATGGGGGCAGCCCAGTTCTTC
NA TRBJ2-1 TRBD2 TRBV29-1 CSVAPLAGGDNEQFF TGCAGCGTTGCACCATTAGCGGGAGGGGACAATGAGCAGTTCTTC
NA TRBJ1-1 NA TRBV30 CAWGAGSPEAFF TGTGCCTGGGGGGCGGGGAGCCCTGAAGCTTTCTTT
NA TRBJ2-5 NA TRBV7-2 CASSLVTSRLEGLKETQYF TGTGCCAGCAGCTTAGTCACAAGTCGGCTAGAGGGTCTAAAGGAGACCCAGTACTTC
NA TRBJ1-2 NA TRBV5-1 CASSLAQGGAGSYGYTF TGCGCCAGCAGCTTGGCCCAAGGTGGGGCCGGCTCCTATGGCTACACCTTC
medium-sized TRBJ1-3 NA TRBV2 CASRTGIFSGNTIYF TGTGCCAGCAGAACAGGTATCTTCTCTGGAAACACCATATATTTT
NA TRBJ1-6 TRBD1 TRBV2 CASSGGQGYNSPLHF TGTGCCAGCAGTGGTGGACAGGGTTATAATTCACCCCTCCACTTT
NA TRBJ1-1 NA TRBV2 CASSVGRGNGAFF TGTGCCAGCAGTGTTGGTCGGGGGAATGGCGCTTTCTTT
NA TRBJ1-5 TRBD1 TRBV19 CASSPQRGGINQPQHF TGTGCCAGTAGTCCCCAAAGAGGGGGCATCAATCAGCCCCAGCATTTT
NA TRBJ2-7 NA TRBV5-6 CASSLGQGGREQYF TGTGCCAGCAGCTTGGGACAGGGAGGTCGAGAGCAGTACTTC
NA TRBJ2-7 TRBD2 TRBV27 CASSFSGGDEQYF TGTGCCAGCAGTTTTTCCGGGGGGGACGAGCAGTACTTC
NA TRBJ1-3 NA TRBV30 CAWSVRGAQSGNTIYF TGTGCCTGGAGTGTACGGGGGGCACAATCTGGAAACACCATATATTTT
NA TRBJ2-2 NA TRBV28 CAAKAGQGHTGELFF TGTGCCGCAAAAGCGGGGCAGGGGCACACCGGGGAGCTGTTTTTT
NA TRBJ1-1 NA TRBV15 CATESERAEAFF TGTGCCACCGAATCCGAGCGGGCTGAAGCTTTCTTT
NA TRBJ2-1 NA TRBV5-4 CASSLEPSSYNEQFF TGTGCCAGCAGCTTGGAGCCGAGCTCCTACAATGAGCAGTTCTTC
NA TRBJ2-3 TRBD2 TRBV7-3 CASSQGTRQSTQYF TGTGCCAGCAGCCAAGGGACTAGGCAAAGTACGCAGTATTTT
NA TRBJ1-4 TRBD1 TRBV5-1 CASSQGTGNEKLFF TGCGCCAGCAGCCAAGGGACAGGGAATGAAAAACTGTTTTTT
NA TRBJ2-1 NA TRBV10-1 CASSEGSLREQFF TGCGCCAGCAGTGAGGGTAGTCTTCGTGAGCAGTTCTTC
NA TRBJ1-1 NA TRBV14 CASSHGGIEAFF TGTGCCAGCAGCCACGGGGGGATTGAAGCTTTCTTT
NA TRBJ2-2 TRBD1 TRBV19 CASSLRTGDTGELFF TGTGCCAGTAGTCTTCGGACAGGGGACACCGGGGAGCTGTTTTTT
NA TRBJ2-7 NA TRBV6-1 CASKPRQRGEQYF TGTGCCAGCAAACCGCGTCAGAGAGGCGAGCAGTACTTC
NA TRBJ1-1 NA TRBV4-1 CASSQYGHNTEAFF TGCGCCAGCAGCCAATACGGACATAACACTGAAGCTTTCTTT
NA TRBJ2-1 TRBD1 TRBV10-3 CAITFPRGRTYNEQFF TGTGCCATCACCTTCCCCAGGGGGCGAACCTACAATGAGCAGTTCTTC
NA TRBJ2-3 TRBD2 TRBV7-3 CASSSTSGGISNVKYF TGTGCCAGCAGCTCCACTAGCGGGGGGATCAGTAACGTTAAGTATTTT
NA TRBJ2-1 TRBD2 TRBV19 CASSVGLAGFSEQFF TGTGCCAGTAGTGTGGGACTAGCGGGCTTCAGTGAGCAGTTCTTC
NA TRBJ1-2 TRBD1 TRBV4-1 CASSQGTGAGDGYTF TGCGCCAGCAGCCAGGGAACAGGGGCCGGGGATGGCTACACCTTC
NA TRBJ2-7 NA TRBV29-1 CSGSAGPSYEQYF TGCAGCGGGAGCGCAGGGCCAAGCTACGAGCAGTACTTC
NA TRBJ1-5 TRBD1 TRBV5-1 CASSPGTESNQPQHF TGCGCCAGCAGCCCGGGGACAGAATCGAATCAGCCCCAGCATTTT
NA TRBJ2-3 NA TRBV7-3 CASSPKQGYTDTQYF TGTGCCAGCAGCCCGAAACAGGGTTACACAGATACGCAGTATTTT
NA TRBJ1-1 NA TRBV7-3 CASSHGGNTEAFF TGTGCCAGCAGCCACGGGGGGAACACTGAAGCTTTCTTT